The 8 T cell receptor beta chains in this list originate from one sample, sequenced in a study of blood T cell repertoires in COVID-19. The data were produced by immunoSEQ multiplex PCR, yet TCRdb's version contains in-frame clones alone and is incomplete. The table lists 65,000 or so clones, almost 85% of them singletons. What was sequenced was peripheral blood. These receptors were taken from a man aged 55-75 years with acute or convalescent COVID-19.

This chain uses TRBV6-2 or TRBV6-3 with TRBJ1-2; a weak D match, TRBD1 (5 bases). V lost 6 bases to trimming and J lost 6 bases, with 20 bases between them. Germline assignment: CDR1 MNHEY and CDR2 SVGEGT. The CDR3 has 15 amino acids. As DNA, the CDR3 is TGTGCCAGCAGCAGACGGGGAGGGGACCTGGATGGCTACACCTTC. This codes for CASSRRGGDLDGYTF.

The V and J genes are TRBV7-9 and TRBJ1-3, with a possible D match to TRBD1 (5 bases). CDR1 is SEHNR and CDR2 is FQNEAQ in the germline V gene (reference sequence). This CDR3 is 15 amino acids long. V gave up 7 bases and J gave up 2 bases, with 15 bases separating them. The CDR3 region is CASTPAAGTGNTIYF. CDR3 DNA sequence: TGTGCCAGCACCCCCGCGGCAGGGACTGGAAACACCATATATTTT.

The chain carries TRBV4-1 and TRBJ2-7, with 9 bases matching TRBD1. V lost 4 bases to trimming and J lost 2 bases; unmatched junction nucleotides: 3. Germline V CDR1 and CDR2: MGHRA, YSYEKL. This CDR3 contains 14 residues. This chain's CDR3 is CASSRGTGPYEQYF. DNA of the CDR3: TGCGCCAGCAGCCGCGGGACAGGGCCCTACGAGCAGTACTTC.

V gene TRBV4-2 combines with J gene TRBJ1-1; 7 bases are shared with TRBD1. There are 15 residues in the CDR3. Per germline, CDR1 LGHNA and CDR2 YNFKEQ. V shed 0 bases, J shed 4 bases, and the junction held 5 bases outside the gene matches. In DNA form, the CDR3 reads TGTGCCAGCAGCCAAGACCCAGGGGGTGGCACTGAAGCTTTCTTT. Protein: CASSQDPGGGTEAFF.

The chain joins TRBV11-2 to TRBJ2-2; D unresolved. Trimming removed 1 base from V and 8 bases from J, with 5 bases in between. Looked up from germline, CDR1 is SGHAT and CDR2 is FQNNGV. The CDR3 totals 12 residues. The CDR3 is CASSLVQGELFF. The CDR3 DNA reads as TGTGCCAGCAGCTTAGTGCAGGGGGAGCTGTTTTTT. Combining the CDR3 with reference TRBV11-2 and TRBJ2-2 gives the whole variable domain EAGVAQSPRYKIIEKRQSVAFWCNPISGHATLYWYQQILGQGPKLLIQFQNNGVVDDSQLPKDRFSAERLKGVDSTLKIQPAKLEDSAVYLCASSLVQGELFFGEGSRLTVL.

The CDR3 DNA reads TGTGCCAGCAGCGTAGGGGCAGGGGTGGGGGAAGCCAAAAACATTCAGTACTTC. This translates into CASSVGAGVGEAKNIQYF. The rearrangement links TRBV9 to TRBJ2-4; tentatively, D is TRBD1 (6 bases). This CDR3 is built from 18 residues. Germline CDR1 SGDLS, CDR2 YYNGEE. V lost 0 bases to trimming and J lost 0 bases, with 16 bases between them.

The gene calls are TRBV28 and TRBJ1-2; 9 nucleotides align to TRBD1. The germline V gene has CDR1 MDHEN and CDR2 SYDVKM. CDR3 length equals 15 residues. V lost 3 bases, J lost 6 bases, and 8 bases stayed unmatched. CDR3 DNA sequence: TGTGCCAGCAGTTTTTGGACAGGGGTTTCTCATGGCTACACCTTC. It translates to CASSFWTGVSHGYTF.

This chain links TRBV18 with TRBJ1-4; TRBD1 aligns across 9 bases. V shed 4 bases and J 6 bases; nucleotides not matched to a gene: 6. Germline V gene sequence: CDR1 KGHSH, CDR2 LQKENI. This CDR3 has 15 residues. This CDR3 is CASSRLQGADEKLFF. For the CDR3, the DNA is TGTGCCAGCTCACGTTTACAGGGGGCTGATGAAAAACTGTTTTTT.